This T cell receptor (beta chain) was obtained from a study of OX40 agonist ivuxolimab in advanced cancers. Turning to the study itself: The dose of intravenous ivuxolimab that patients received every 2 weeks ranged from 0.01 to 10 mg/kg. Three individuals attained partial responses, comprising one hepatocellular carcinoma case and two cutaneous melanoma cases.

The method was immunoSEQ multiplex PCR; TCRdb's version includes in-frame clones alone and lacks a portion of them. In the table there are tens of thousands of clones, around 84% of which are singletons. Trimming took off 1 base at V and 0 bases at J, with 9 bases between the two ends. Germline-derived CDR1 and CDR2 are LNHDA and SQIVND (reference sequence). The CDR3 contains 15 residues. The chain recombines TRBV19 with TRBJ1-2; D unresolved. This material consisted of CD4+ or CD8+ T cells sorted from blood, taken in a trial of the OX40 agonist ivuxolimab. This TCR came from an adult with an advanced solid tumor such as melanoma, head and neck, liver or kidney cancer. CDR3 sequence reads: CASSIAGRTNYGYTF. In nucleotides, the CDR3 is TGTGCCAGTAGTATAGCGGGCAGAACTAACTATGGCTACACCTTC.